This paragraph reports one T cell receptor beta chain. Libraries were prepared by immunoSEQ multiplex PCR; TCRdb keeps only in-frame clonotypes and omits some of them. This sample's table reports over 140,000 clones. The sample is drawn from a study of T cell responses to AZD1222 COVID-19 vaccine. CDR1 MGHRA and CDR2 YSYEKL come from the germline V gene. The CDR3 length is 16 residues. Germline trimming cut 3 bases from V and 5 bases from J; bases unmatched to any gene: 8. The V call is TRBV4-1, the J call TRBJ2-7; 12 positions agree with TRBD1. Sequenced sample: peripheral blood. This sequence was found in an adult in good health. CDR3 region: CASSQGLGQGAHEQYF. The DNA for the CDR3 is TGCGCCAGCAGCCAGGGACTGGGACAGGGGGCCCACGAGCAGTACTTC.